The 3 T cell receptor beta chains in this list originate from one sample, sequenced in a study of cytomegalovirus exposure and HLA in healthy donors. The PCR had 60 Vbeta and 13 Jbeta primers. Clones were sequenced by immunoSEQ multiplex PCR, and TCRdb holds only the in-frame ones, with some missing. Of about 200,000 clones in the sample, 75% to 80% were seen once. The specimen was PBMCs. The receptor source for this set is a man between 18 and 29 years old in good health and CMV-seronegative.

The V and J genes are TRBV19 and TRBJ1-1; 10 nucleotides match TRBD1. V shed 1 base and J 1 base; nucleotides not matched to a gene: 12. CDR3 length: 19 amino acids. Germline V gene lookup returns CDR1 LNHDA and CDR2 SQIVND (reference sequence). The CDR3 protein is CASSIGRWDRGLGNTEAFF. The CDR3 region has the DNA TGTGCCAGTAGTATAGGGAGATGGGACAGGGGTTTGGGGAACACTGAAGCTTTCTTT. The full variable domain, completed using reference TRBV19 and TRBJ1-1, is DGGITQSPKYLFRKEGQNVTLSCEQNLNHDAMYWYRQDPGQGLRLIYYSQIVNDFQKGDIAEGYSVSREKKESFPLTVTSAQKNPTAFYLCASSIGRWDRGLGNTEAFFGQGTRLTVV.

This chain uses TRBV5-1 with TRBJ2-2; TRBD1 matches 7 bases. The CDR3 totals 16 residues. Unmatched junction bases numbered 4, after V lost 2 bases and J lost 0 bases. The V gene's germline CDR1 is SGHRS and CDR2 YFSETQ. CDR3 protein: CASSFGQAPNTGELFF. CDR3 coding DNA: TGCGCCAGCAGCTTTGGACAGGCACCGAACACCGGGGAGCTGTTTTTT.

The rearrangement uses TRBV7-8 and TRBJ2-3; no firm D call. V dropped 4 bases and J dropped 2 bases, with 16 bases sitting between them. CDR3 size: 16 residues. CDR1 is SGHVS, CDR2 FQNEAQ, per germline. The CDR3 sequence is CASSSPIQSPTDTQYF. DNA of the CDR3: TGTGCCAGCAGCTCCCCGATACAGAGCCCCACAGATACGCAGTATTTT.